This TCR beta chain was recorded in a study of T-cell reconstitution after alpha-beta-depleted transplantation in children. Broader study findings: When one year had passed after transplant, most T-cell counts and diversity came from newly produced T cells. After transplant, at about two months, alpha-beta T cells were reportedly derived from several hundred expanded graft clones.

Preparation of the TCRbeta library used unique molecular identifiers. One entry per CDR3 protein, called by TCRdb with MiXCR from the PCR reads. The table lists about 980,000 distinct CDR3 sequences, about 29% of them singletons. This clonotype was counted a few times. The target antigen is unknown. The source material was PBMCs, mostly from graft donor cells, sampled 360 days after TCRalphabeta/CD19-depleted stem cell transplant. The sequence came from a boy less than two years old who had a stem cell transplant for SCID, so the T cells may come from the graft donor.

In DNA, the CDR3 is TGTGCCTGGAGTGTGGGTAGCTCCTACGAGCAGTACTTC. Protein: CAWSVGSSYEQYF. The chain uses TRBV30 and TRBJ2-7; D is unresolved. The CDR3 sequence is 13 residues long. V lost 0 bases and J lost 0, with 6 bases in between. In germline, CDR1 is GTSNPN, CDR2 SVGIG (reference sequence).